This T cell receptor beta chain was captured by sequencing in a study of blood T cell repertoires in COVID-19. V lost 2 bases and J lost 3, with 21 bases in between. The V gene's germline CDR1 is SGHRS and CDR2 YFSETQ. CDR3 length: 18 amino acids. In the study's own analysis: Reference gene primers were amplified, and this amplification served to estimate nucleated cell counts. Assay: immunoSEQ multiplex PCR; the TCRdb copy retains only in-frame clones and omits some. V, J and clone size derive from that table, while D and trimming were established from the DNA sequence. The data show some 80,000 clones, 87% seen once.

The sequencing sample was made of peripheral blood. V usage is TRBV5-1 and J usage is TRBJ2-4, with a possible D match to TRBD1 (5 bases). The clonotype comes from a woman aged 45-65 years with active or convalescent COVID-19. The CDR3: CASSFWSVGLRDKNIQYF. CDR3 bases: TGCGCCAGCAGCTTTTGGTCAGTGGGGCTAAGGGACAAAAACATTCAGTACTTC.